Presented here are 13 T cell receptor beta chains from one specimen sequenced in a study of blood T cells in healthy people across ages. Using a J-beta primer mix together with a sample-barcoded 5' primer, a second PCR was run for roughly 7 to 12 cycles. TCRdb used MiXCR to reprocess the 5' RACE reads, holding one entry per CDR3 protein. The data show roughly 1.6 million distinct CDR3 sequences, with around 35% seen just once and 11% held by the top ten. The sequenced sample was blood. These receptors all come from a woman aged 25 to 39 in good health.

Notes on this clonotype: At one boundary the junction diverges from the germline segment, which might be a read error. The chain carries TRBV2 and TRBJ2-3, with TRBD2 matching 11 bases. Germline-derived CDR1 and CDR2 are SNHLY and FYNNEI. This CDR3 comprises 16 residues. CDR3 amino acids: CASRHNSGGASDTQYF. CDR3 nucleotides: TGCGCCAGCAGGCACAATAGCGGGGGGGCTTCAGATACGCAGTATTTT.

Worth noting for this clonotype: This may arise from a read error, as a much more abundant clone is one base away. The chain recombines TRBV6-6 with TRBJ2-1, with D perhaps matching TRBD1 (6 bases). Per germline, CDR1 MNHNY and CDR2 SVGAGI (reference sequence). The CDR3 consists of 14 residues. V was clipped by 5 bases and J by 9 bases, with 17 bases between them. Here the CDR3 DNA reads TGTGCCAGCAGTAGCCTAACAGGGATCAGTGAGCAGTTCTTC. Amino acid sequence: CASSSLTGISEQFF.

In DNA, the CDR3 is TGTGCCAGCAGCCAAGATGCCTCGATACCGTACCAAGAGACCCAGTACTTC. Residues: CASSQDASIPYQETQYF. The genes are TRBV14 and TRBJ2-5; D gene uncertain. Deletions cut 0 bases from V and 0 bases from J, with 14 bases between. CDR3 length: 17 residues. In germline, CDR1 is SGHDN, CDR2 FVKESK.

In this sample, this clonotype turned up a few times. The chain employs TRBV7-2 and TRBJ2-5, with a tentative D call TRBD2 (6 bases). The CDR3 contains 13 residues. CDR1 and CDR2 (germline): SGHTA, FQGNSA. The V end was cut by 5 bases, the J end by 5 bases, with 12 bases between. The CDR3 DNA follows: TGTGCCAGCAGCCTCTTTCTAGCGGAGACCCAGTACTTC. Translation gives CASSLFLAETQYF.

The chain carries TRBV27 and TRBJ2-1; 9 bases map to TRBD2. The CDR3 runs 15 residues. Germline CDR1 is MNHEY and CDR2 is SMNVEV (reference sequence). The junction had 8 bases not matched to a gene; V was cut back by 7 bases and J by 4 bases. For the CDR3, the DNA is TGTGCCAGCATCCCGAGCGGGGGGACTTACAATGAGCAGTTCTTC. Protein sequence: CASIPSGGTYNEQFF.

V and J are TRBV2 and TRBJ2-3, with D unclear. CDR1 SNHLY and CDR2 FYNNEI come from the germline V gene. This CDR3 is 14 amino acids long. Trimming removed 3 bases from V and 1 base from J, with 8 bases in between. Here the CDR3 reads CASSEIQGTDTQYF. CDR3 nucleotides: TGTGCCAGCAGTGAGATCCAGGGCACAGATACGCAGTATTTT.

This clonotype was seen only a few times. V is TRBV5-1 and J is TRBJ2-1; D ambiguous. The germline gives CDR1 SGHRS, CDR2 YFSETQ. The V gene lost 4 bases and the J gene lost 4 bases, with 18 bases spanning the gap. The length of the CDR3 is 16 residues. As DNA, the CDR3 is TGCGCCAGCAGCGAAACCGGCCAGCTCATTTACAATGAGCAGTTCTTC. Translated, it gives CASSETGQLIYNEQFF.

The rearrangement joins TRBV7-8 to TRBJ2-2; D is possibly TRBD2 (6 bases). CDR1 SGHVS and CDR2 FQNEAQ come from the germline V gene. With 7 bases removed from V and 8 bases from J, the gap between germline ends came to 17 bases. The CDR3 has 14 residues. CDR3 region: CASILRRESGELFF. In nucleotides, the CDR3 is TGTGCCAGCATTCTGCGCCGGGAGTCTGGGGAGCTGTTTTTT.

This rearrangement joins TRBV5-1 to TRBJ2-7, with 9 nucleotides matching TRBD1. CDR3 length: 16 amino acids. V lost 4 bases, J lost 5 bases, and 13 bases stayed unmatched. Germline values: CDR1 SGHRS, CDR2 YFSETQ. Written as DNA, the CDR3 is TGCGCCAGCAGCCAGCTCCGGGACAGGGTTGGACACGAGCAGTACTTC. Encoded protein: CASSQLRDRVGHEQYF.

V usage is TRBV20-1 and J usage is TRBJ2-4, with 11 bases matching TRBD2. V gave up 8 bases and J gave up 2 bases; unmatched junction bases: 8. CDR3 length: 15 amino acids. CDR1 and CDR2 from the germline V gene are DFQATT and SNEGSKA (reference sequence). CDR3 sequence: CSSRLAGRSKNIQYF. The DNA for the CDR3 is TGCAGTTCAAGACTAGCGGGGAGATCCAAAAACATTCAGTACTTC.

This clonotype is a singleton in its sample. The junction departs from germline at one end; a sequencing error may be responsible. The CDR3 here is CVSSPTPNTEAFF. The CDR3 DNA is TGTGTCAGCAGCCCGACACCGAACACTGAAGCTTTCTTT. The gene calls are TRBV7-3 and TRBJ1-1; D is unclear. Germline CDR1 and CDR2: SGHTA and FQGTGA. This CDR3 is 13 amino acids long.

About this clonotype itself: At one end, the junction sequence differs from germline, possibly due to a read error. This chain joins TRBV7-6 and TRBJ2-1; D remains ambiguous. In germline, CDR1 is SGHVS, CDR2 FNYEAQ. The CDR3 sequence is 13 residues long. Here the CDR3 reads CASSLDVSRERFF. DNA of the CDR3: TGTGCCAGCAGCTTGGATGTAAGTCGTGAGCGGTTCTTC. The complete variable domain, with remaining parts taken from reference TRBV7-6 and TRBJ2-1, reads GAGVSQSPRYKVTKRGQDVALRCDPISGHVSLYWYRQALGQGPEFLTYFNYEAQQDKSGLPNDRFSAERPEGSISTLTIQRTEQRDSAMYRCASSLDVSRERFFGPGTRLTVL.

This clonotype was observed a few times. The gene calls are TRBV29-1 and TRBJ1-2, with D unclear. The V end lost 1 base, the J end lost 3 bases, and 6 bases lay between the germline ends. Germline values: CDR1 SQVTM, CDR2 ANQGSEA. The CDR3 length is 12 residues. The CDR3, as DNA: TGCAGCGTTGAAGGGGCAGACTATGGCTACACCTTC. Translating gives CSVEGADYGYTF. Complete variable domain (other parts from reference TRBV29-1 and TRBJ1-2): SAVISQKPSRDICQRGTSLTIQCQVDSQVTMMFWYRQQPGQSLTLIATANQGSEATYESGFVIDKFPISRPNLTFSTLTVSNMSPEDSSIYLCSVEGADYGYTFGSGTRLTVV.